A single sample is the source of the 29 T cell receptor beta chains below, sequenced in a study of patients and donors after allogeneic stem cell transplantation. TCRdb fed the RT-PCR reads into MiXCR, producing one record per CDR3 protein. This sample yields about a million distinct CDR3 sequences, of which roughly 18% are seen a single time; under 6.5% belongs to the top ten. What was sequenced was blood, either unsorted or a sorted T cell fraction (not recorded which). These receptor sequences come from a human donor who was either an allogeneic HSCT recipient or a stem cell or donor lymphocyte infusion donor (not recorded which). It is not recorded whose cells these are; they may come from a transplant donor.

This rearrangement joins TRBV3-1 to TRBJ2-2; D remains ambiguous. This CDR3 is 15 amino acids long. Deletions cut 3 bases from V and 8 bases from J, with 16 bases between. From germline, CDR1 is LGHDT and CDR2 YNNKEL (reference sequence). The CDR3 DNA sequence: TGTGCCAGCAGCCAGGAACCCCCACCCCGAGGGGAGCTGTTTTTT. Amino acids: CASSQEPPPRGELFF.

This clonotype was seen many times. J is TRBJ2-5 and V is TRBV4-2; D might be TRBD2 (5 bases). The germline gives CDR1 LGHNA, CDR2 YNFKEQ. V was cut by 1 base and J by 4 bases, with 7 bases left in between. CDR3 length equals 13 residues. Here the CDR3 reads CASSQGGRETQYF. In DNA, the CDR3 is TGTGCCAGCAGCCAAGGAGGGAGAGAGACCCAGTACTTC.

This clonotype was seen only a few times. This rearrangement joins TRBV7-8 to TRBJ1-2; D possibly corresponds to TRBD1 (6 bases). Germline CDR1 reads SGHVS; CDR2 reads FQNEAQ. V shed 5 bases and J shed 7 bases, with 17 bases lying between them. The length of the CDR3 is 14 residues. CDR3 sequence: CASSPEEGVGGYTF. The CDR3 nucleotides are TGTGCCAGCAGCCCCGAAGAGGGGGTGGGTGGCTACACCTTC.

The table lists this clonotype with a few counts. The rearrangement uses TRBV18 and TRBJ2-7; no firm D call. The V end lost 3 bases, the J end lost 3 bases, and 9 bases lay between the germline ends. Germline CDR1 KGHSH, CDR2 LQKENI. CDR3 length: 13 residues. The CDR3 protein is CASSPARGYEQYF. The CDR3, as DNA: TGTGCCAGCTCACCGGCAAGAGGCTACGAGCAGTACTTC. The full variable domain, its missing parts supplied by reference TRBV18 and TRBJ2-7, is NAGVMQNPRHLVRRRGQEARLRCSPMKGHSHVYWYRQLPEEGLKFMVYLQKENIIDESGMPKERFSAEFPKEGPSILRIQQVVRGDSAAYFCASSPARGYEQYFGPGTRLTVT.

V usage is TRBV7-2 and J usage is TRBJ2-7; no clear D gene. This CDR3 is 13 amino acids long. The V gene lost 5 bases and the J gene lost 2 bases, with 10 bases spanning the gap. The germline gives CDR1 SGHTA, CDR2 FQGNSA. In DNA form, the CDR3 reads TGTGCCAGCAGCCCCCATGTCACCTACGAGCAGTACTTC. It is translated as CASSPHVTYEQYF.

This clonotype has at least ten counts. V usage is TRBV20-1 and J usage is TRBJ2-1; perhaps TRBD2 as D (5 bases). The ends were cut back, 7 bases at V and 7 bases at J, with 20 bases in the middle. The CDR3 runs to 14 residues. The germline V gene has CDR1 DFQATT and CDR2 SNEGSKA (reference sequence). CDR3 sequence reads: CSVRTQAVWNEQFF. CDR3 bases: TGCAGTGTTCGGACCCAAGCGGTATGGAATGAGCAGTTCTTC.

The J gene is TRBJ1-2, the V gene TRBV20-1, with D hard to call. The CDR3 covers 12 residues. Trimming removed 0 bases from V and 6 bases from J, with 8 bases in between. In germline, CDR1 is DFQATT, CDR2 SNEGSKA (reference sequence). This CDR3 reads CSARDPGNGYTF. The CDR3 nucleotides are TGCAGTGCTAGAGATCCTGGAAATGGCTACACCTTC.

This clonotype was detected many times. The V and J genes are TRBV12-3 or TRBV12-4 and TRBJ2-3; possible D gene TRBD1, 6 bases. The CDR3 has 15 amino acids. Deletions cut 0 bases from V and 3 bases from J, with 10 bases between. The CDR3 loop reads CASSLADRPTDTQYF. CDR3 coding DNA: TGTGCCAGCAGTTTAGCGGACAGACCTACAGATACGCAGTATTTT.

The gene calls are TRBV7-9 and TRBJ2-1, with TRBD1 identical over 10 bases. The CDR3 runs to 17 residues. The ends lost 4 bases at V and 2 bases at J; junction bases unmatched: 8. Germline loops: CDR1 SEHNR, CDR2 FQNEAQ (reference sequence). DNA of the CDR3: TGTGCCAGCAGCTACGATTTGGGACAGGGGCCCTACAATGAGCAGTTCTTC. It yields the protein CASSYDLGQGPYNEQFF.

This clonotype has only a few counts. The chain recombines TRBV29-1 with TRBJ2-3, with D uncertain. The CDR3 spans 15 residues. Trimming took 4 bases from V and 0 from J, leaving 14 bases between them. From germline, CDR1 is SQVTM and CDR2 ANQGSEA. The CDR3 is CSVAGGRTSTDTQYF. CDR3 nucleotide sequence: TGCAGCGTTGCGGGCGGTAGAACTAGCACAGATACGCAGTATTTT.

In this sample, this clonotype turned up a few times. CDR3 protein: CASTNGKLSSTEQFF. CDR3 DNA: TGTGCCAGCACGAATGGGAAACTCTCTTCCACTGAGCAGTTCTTC. The chain combines TRBV11-3 with TRBJ2-1; D remains ambiguous. V lost 7 bases to trimming and J lost 9 bases, with 22 bases between them. The germline CDR1 and CDR2 sequences are SGHNT and YENEEA. The CDR3 runs 15 residues.

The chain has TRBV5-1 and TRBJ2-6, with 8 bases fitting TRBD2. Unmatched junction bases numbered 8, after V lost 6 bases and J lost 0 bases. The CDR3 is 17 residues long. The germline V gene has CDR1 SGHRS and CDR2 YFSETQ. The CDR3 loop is CASKRSGGNSGANVLTF. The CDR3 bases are TGCGCCAGCAAAAGGAGCGGGGGTAACTCTGGGGCCAACGTCCTGACTTTC. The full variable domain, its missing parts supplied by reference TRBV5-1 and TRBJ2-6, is KAGVTQTPRYLIKTRGQQVTLSCSPISGHRSVSWYQQTPGQGLQFLFEYFSETQRNKGNFPGRFSGRQFSNSRSEMNVSTLELGDSALYLCASKRSGGNSGANVLTFGAGSRLTVL.

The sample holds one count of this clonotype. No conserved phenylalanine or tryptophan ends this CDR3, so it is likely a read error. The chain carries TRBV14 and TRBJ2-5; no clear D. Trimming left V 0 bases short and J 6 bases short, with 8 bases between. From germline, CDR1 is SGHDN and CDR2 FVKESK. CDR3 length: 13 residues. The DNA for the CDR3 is TGTGCCAGCAGCCAAGATCGGTCCCAGACCCAGTACCTC. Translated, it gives CASSQDRSQTQYL.

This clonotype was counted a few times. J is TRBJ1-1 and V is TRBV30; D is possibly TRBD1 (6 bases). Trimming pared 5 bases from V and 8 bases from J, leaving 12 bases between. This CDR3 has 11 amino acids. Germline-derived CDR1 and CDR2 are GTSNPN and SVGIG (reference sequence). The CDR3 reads CAWSQDSEAFF. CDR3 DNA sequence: TGTGCCTGGTCCCAGGACAGCGAAGCTTTCTTT.

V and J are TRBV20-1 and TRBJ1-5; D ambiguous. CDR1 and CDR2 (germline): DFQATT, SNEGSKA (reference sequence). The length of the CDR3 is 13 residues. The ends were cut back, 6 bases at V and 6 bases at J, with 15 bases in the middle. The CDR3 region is CSAIAGEGQPQHF. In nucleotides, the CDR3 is TGCAGTGCCATCGCCGGGGAGGGTCAGCCCCAGCATTTT.

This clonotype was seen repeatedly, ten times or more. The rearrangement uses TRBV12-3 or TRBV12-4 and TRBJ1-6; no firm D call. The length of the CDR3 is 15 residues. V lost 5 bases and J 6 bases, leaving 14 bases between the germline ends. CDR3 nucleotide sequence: TGTGCCAGCAGTCCGAACCCCGCGCGTAATTCACCCCTCCACTTT. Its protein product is CASSPNPARNSPLHF.

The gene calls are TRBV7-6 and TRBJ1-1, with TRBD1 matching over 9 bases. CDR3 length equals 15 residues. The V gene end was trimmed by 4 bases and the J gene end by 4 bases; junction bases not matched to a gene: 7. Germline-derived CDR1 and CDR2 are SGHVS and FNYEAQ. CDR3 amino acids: CASSSKTGGSTEAFF. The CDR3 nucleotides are TGTGCCAGCAGCTCTAAGACAGGGGGGTCCACTGAAGCTTTCTTT.

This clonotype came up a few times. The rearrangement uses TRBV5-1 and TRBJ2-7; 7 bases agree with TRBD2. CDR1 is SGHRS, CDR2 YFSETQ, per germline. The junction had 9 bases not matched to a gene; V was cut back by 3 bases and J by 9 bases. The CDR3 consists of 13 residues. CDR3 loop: CASSWDYRRGQYF. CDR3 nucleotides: TGCGCCAGCAGCTGGGACTACCGTCGGGGGCAGTACTTC.

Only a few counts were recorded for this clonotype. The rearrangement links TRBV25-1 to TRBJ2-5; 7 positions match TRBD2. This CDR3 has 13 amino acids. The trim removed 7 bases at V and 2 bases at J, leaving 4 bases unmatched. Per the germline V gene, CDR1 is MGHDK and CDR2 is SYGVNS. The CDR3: CASKTSYQETQYF. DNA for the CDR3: TGTGCCAGCAAGACTAGCTATCAAGAGACCCAGTACTTC.

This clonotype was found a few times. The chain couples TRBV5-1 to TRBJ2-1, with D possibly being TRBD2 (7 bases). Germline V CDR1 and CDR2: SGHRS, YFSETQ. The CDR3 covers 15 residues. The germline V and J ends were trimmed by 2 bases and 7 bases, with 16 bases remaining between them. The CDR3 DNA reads TGCGCCAGCAGCTTCGAACGGGGGGCCGGGAATGAGCAGTTCTTC. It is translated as CASSFERGAGNEQFF.

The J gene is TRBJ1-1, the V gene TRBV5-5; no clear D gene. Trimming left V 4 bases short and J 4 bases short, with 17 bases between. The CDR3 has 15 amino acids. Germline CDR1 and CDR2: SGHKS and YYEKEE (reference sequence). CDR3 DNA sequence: TGTGCCAGCAGCCCCAGACACTGGTCGTCCACTGAAGCTTTCTTT. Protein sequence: CASSPRHWSSTEAFF. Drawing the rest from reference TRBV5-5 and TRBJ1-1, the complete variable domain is DAGVTQSPTHLIKTRGQQVTLRCSPISGHKSVSWYQQVLGQGPQFIFQYYEKEERGRGNFPDRFSARQFPNYSSELNVNALLLGDSALYLCASSPRHWSSTEAFFGQGTRLTVV.

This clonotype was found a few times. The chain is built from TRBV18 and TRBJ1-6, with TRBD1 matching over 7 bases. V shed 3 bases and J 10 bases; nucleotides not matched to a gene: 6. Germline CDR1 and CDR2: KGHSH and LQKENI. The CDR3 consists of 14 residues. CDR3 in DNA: TGTGCCAGCTCACCGGGACAGATTCTCTCACCCCTCCACTTT. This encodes CASSPGQILSPLHF.

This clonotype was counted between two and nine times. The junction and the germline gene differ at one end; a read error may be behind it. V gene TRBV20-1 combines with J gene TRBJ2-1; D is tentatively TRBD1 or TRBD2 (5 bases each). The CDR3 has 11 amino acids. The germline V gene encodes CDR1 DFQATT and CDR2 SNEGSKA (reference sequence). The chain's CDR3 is CSAILGPPLIF. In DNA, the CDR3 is TGCAGTGCTATACTGGGACCCCCCCTGATCTTC.

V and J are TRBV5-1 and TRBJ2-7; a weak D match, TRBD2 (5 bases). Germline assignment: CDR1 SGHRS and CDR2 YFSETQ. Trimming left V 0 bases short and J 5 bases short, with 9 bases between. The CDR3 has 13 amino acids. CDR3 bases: TGCGCCAGCAGCTTGGATCCGAGGGACGAGCAGTACTTC. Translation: CASSLDPRDEQYF.

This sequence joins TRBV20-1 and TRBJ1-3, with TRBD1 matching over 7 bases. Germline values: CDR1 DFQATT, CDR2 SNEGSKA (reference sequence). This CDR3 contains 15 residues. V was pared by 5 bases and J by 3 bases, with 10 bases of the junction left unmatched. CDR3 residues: CSAQPQGGHGNTIYF. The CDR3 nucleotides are TGCAGTGCTCAACCCCAGGGGGGTCATGGAAACACCATATATTTT.

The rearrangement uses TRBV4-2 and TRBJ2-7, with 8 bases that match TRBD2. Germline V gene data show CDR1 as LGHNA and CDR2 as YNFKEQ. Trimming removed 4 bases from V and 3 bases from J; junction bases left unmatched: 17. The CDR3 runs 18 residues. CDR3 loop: CASSRSLLGTSGNYEQYF. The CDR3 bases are TGTGCCAGCAGCCGAAGCCTCCTGGGAACTAGCGGAAACTACGAGCAGTACTTC.

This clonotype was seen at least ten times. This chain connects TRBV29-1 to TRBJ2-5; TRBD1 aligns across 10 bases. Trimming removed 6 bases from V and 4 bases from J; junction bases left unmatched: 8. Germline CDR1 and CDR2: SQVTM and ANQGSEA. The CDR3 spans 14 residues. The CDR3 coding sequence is TGCAGCGTGGGACAGGGGACAACCCGAGAGACCCAGTACTTC. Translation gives CSVGQGTTRETQYF. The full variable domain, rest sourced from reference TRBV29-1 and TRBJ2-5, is SAVISQKPSRDICQRGTSLTIQCQVDSQVTMMFWYRQQPGQSLTLIATANQGSEATYESGFVIDKFPISRPNLTFSTLTVSNMSPEDSSIYLCSVGQGTTRETQYFGPGTRLLVL.

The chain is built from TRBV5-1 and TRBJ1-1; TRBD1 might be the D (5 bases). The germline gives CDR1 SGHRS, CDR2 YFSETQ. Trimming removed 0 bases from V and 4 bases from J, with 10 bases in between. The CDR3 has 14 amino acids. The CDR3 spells CASSLETGFTEAFF. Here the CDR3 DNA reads TGCGCCAGCAGCTTGGAAACAGGTTTCACTGAAGCTTTCTTT.

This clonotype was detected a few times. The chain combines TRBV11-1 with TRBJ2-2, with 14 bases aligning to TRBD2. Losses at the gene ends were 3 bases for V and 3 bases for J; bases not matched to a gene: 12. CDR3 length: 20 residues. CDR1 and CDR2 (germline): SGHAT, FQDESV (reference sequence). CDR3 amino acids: CASSFFSGLAGESDTGELFF. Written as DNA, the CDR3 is TGTGCCAGCAGCTTCTTCTCGGGACTAGCGGGAGAATCGGACACCGGGGAGCTGTTTTTT.